Listed below are T cell receptor beta chains from one sample, sequenced in a study of blood T cell repertoires in COVID-19. The data were produced by immunoSEQ multiplex PCR, yet TCRdb's version contains in-frame clones alone and is incomplete. The sample contains some 120,000 clones, 70% to 90% of which appear only once. Sample: peripheral blood. The receptors derive from a man aged 40-49 years with acute or convalescent COVID-19. Each CDR3 is given with its conserved first and last residue. A D gene is named only where the DNA matches it firmly. Not all rows give a size; the values are once, few, many and, for expanded clones, a class.

v_call,j_call,d_call,clone_size,cdr3_aa,cdr3_nt
TRBV6-5,TRBJ1-1,TRBD1,-,CASSYTGQGTEAFF,TGTGCCAGCAGCTACACCGGACAGGGCACTGAAGCTTTCTTT
TRBV5-1,TRBJ1-6,-,few,CASSPGSPRNSPLHF,TGCGCCAGCAGCCCGGGATCGCCACGAAATTCACCCCTCCACTTT
TRBV10-3,TRBJ2-7,-,-,CAISGAGRYEQYF,TGTGCCATCAGTGGGGCAGGGAGGTACGAGCAGTACTTC
TRBV7-9,TRBJ2-1,-,-,CASSPRSSGYNEQFF,TGTGCCAGCAGCCCCCGAAGTAGCGGTTACAATGAGCAGTTCTTC
TRBV30,TRBJ1-5,-,-,CAWSLGGTQPQHF,TGTGCCTGGAGTCTGGGGGGAACTCAGCCCCAGCATTTT
TRBV6-5,TRBJ2-7,-,-,CASSGWRGGNEQYF,TGTGCCAGCAGCGGATGGAGGGGGGGCAACGAGCAGTACTTC
TRBV30,TRBJ2-1,TRBD2,-,CAMDLLAGDGKQFF,TGTGCCATGGATTTACTAGCGGGAGATGGTAAGCAGTTCTTC
TRBV18,TRBJ1-4,TRBD1,-,CASSLRQGSEKLFF,TGTGCCAGCTCCCTTAGACAGGGAAGTGAAAAACTGTTTTTT
TRBV6-5,TRBJ1-1,-,-,CASSSLGGLQNTEAFF,TGTGCCAGCAGTTCTCTGGGGGGTCTGCAGAACACTGAAGCTTTCTTT
TRBV5-5,TRBJ1-1,-,-,CASSGGTRGEEAFF,TGTGCCAGCAGCGGCGGGACTAGGGGTGAGGAAGCTTTCTTT
TRBV15,TRBJ2-3,-,-,CATSGRHPSTDTQYF,TGTGCCACCAGCGGCAGACACCCTAGCACAGATACGCAGTATTTT
TRBV7-6,TRBJ2-1,TRBD2,-,CASSFSPSGGRNEQFF,TGTGCCAGCAGCTTCTCCCCAAGCGGGGGGCGGAATGAGCAGTTCTTC
TRBV11-1,TRBJ2-1,-,-,CASSLVVRGGEQFF,TGTGCCAGCAGCTTAGTTGTGAGGGGAGGTGAGCAGTTCTTC
TRBV28,TRBJ1-2,TRBD1,-,CASSTRTGGNYGYTF,TGTGCCAGCAGTACCCGGACAGGGGGAAACTATGGCTACACCTTC
TRBV6-5,TRBJ2-1,TRBD2,-,CASRLAGSGNNEQFF,TGTGCCAGCCGACTAGCGGGAAGTGGGAACAATGAGCAGTTCTTC
TRBV11-2,TRBJ2-3,-,-,CASSPSFSTDTQYF,TGTGCCAGCAGCCCTAGCTTTAGCACAGATACGCAGTATTTT
TRBV18,TRBJ2-5,TRBD1,-,CASSPFTGQGADQYF,TGTGCCAGCTCACCATTTACCGGACAGGGGGCTGACCAGTACTTC
TRBV4-2,TRBJ2-1,-,few,CASSQSGAAPNNEQFF,TGTGCCAGCAGCCAGAGTGGAGCAGCGCCTAACAATGAGCAGTTCTTC
TRBV5-1,TRBJ1-4,-,-,CASSLTNSATNEKLFF,TGCGCCAGCAGCTTGACCAACAGTGCAACTAATGAAAAACTGTTTTTT
TRBV7-3,TRBJ1-1,-,-,CASSLSPGGMNTEAFF,TGTGCCAGCAGCTTGTCCCCGGGGGGTATGAACACTGAAGCTTTCTTT